The 20 T cell receptor beta chains listed next were all sequenced from one sample in a study of T cell responses to AZD1222 COVID-19 vaccine. Sequencing was performed with immunoSEQ multiplex PCR; in TCRdb, only in-frame clones are kept and a portion is missing. Of around 83,000 clones in the sample, 92% are singletons; the top ten hold approximately 5.2%. The source was peripheral blood, collected on day 0 of AZD1222 vaccination. The receptors were sampled from an adult in good health.

The chain has TRBV28 and TRBJ2-1; no clear D. From germline, CDR1 is MDHEN and CDR2 SYDVKM. The V gene lost 4 bases and the J gene lost 8 bases, with 9 bases spanning the gap. The CDR3 covers 12 residues. Here the CDR3 DNA reads TGTGCCAGCAGTTCGCGAAGCTATGAGCAGTTCTTC. This sequence encodes CASSSRSYEQFF.

This chain connects TRBV9 to TRBJ2-3; 15 nucleotides line up with TRBD2. Trimming at V came to 4 bases and at J to 5 bases, leaving 8 bases not matched to a gene. CDR1 and CDR2 from the germline V gene are SGDLS and YYNGEE. This CDR3 has 17 residues. The CDR3, as DNA: TGTGCCAGCAGCCCAGGACTAGCGGGAGGGCCTGGAGATACGCAGTATTTT. It translates to CASSPGLAGGPGDTQYF.

The chain links TRBV28 to TRBJ1-5, with TRBD1 matching over 8 bases. CDR3 length: 15 amino acids. The germline CDR1 and CDR2 sequences are MDHEN and SYDVKM. Unmatched junction bases numbered 4, after V lost 5 bases and J lost 1 base. In DNA, the CDR3 is TGTGCCAGCAGTCAGGACAGGGTGAGCAATCAGCCCCAGCATTTT. This sequence encodes CASSQDRVSNQPQHF.

The genes are TRBV27 and TRBJ2-7; 8 bases match TRBD1. Germline V gene sequence: CDR1 MNHEY, CDR2 SMNVEV (reference sequence). J gave up 2 bases and V 4 bases, and 10 bases lay outside the gene matches. This CDR3 contains 16 residues. The CDR3 spells CASSSWGGTGPYEQYF. The DNA of the CDR3 is TGTGCCAGCAGTTCCTGGGGTGGGACAGGACCCTACGAGCAGTACTTC.

This chain links TRBV29-1 with TRBJ1-3; D unclear. V was pared by 1 base and J by 1 base, with 8 bases between. The CDR3 spans 14 residues. Germline V gives CDR1 SQVTM, CDR2 ANQGSEA. In nucleotides, the CDR3 is TGCAGCGTTGAAGTAGCGGGGTCTGGAAACACCATATATTTT. Translating gives CSVEVAGSGNTIYF.

The chain couples TRBV28 to TRBJ2-7, with TRBD2 as a possible D gene (6 bases). V lost 3 bases, J lost 2 bases, and 11 bases lay in between. CDR1 and CDR2 (germline): MDHEN, SYDVKM. CDR3 length: 14 residues. The DNA for the CDR3 is TGTGCCAGCAGTTTGGACTACCCCACCTACGAGCAGTACTTC. Its translation is CASSLDYPTYEQYF.

The CDR3 protein is CASSLGTGSTYEQYF. In nucleotides, the CDR3 is TGCGCCAGCAGCTTGGGGACAGGATCGACCTACGAGCAGTACTTC. V gene TRBV5-1 combines with J gene TRBJ2-7; 7 nucleotides line up with TRBD1. Germline V gives CDR1 SGHRS, CDR2 YFSETQ. The CDR3 length is 15 residues. Germline trimming cut 0 bases from V and 2 bases from J; bases unmatched to any gene: 5.

The rearrangement uses TRBV9 and TRBJ2-1; TRBD2 agrees at 8 bases. This CDR3 contains 17 residues. Germline CDR1 and CDR2: SGDLS and YYNGEE. With 0 bases clipped from V and 5 bases from J, the junction kept 10 bases outside the gene matches. This chain's CDR3 is CASSVASGTRQNNEQFF. The CDR3 coding sequence is TGTGCCAGCAGCGTAGCTTCGGGGACTAGACAAAACAATGAGCAGTTCTTC.

The chain couples TRBV11-2 to TRBJ1-3; 9 positions match TRBD1. Germline V lookup: CDR1 SGHAT, CDR2 FQNNGV. V lost 3 bases, J lost 3 bases, and 12 bases stayed unmatched. CDR3 length equals 18 residues. The CDR3 sequence is CASSLSPGQGKFGNTIYF. CDR3 nucleotide sequence: TGTGCCAGCAGCTTGTCCCCGGGACAGGGAAAGTTTGGAAACACCATATATTTT.

The CDR3 DNA follows: TGTGCCAGCAGCCCCCTAACTCGGGAGAGTGAGCAGTTCTTC. Its translation: CASSPLTRESEQFF. J is TRBJ2-1 and V is TRBV7-8; D is possibly TRBD2 (6 bases). V was shortened by 5 bases and J by 9 bases, with 17 bases between the two germline ends. In germline, CDR1 is SGHVS, CDR2 FQNEAQ. The CDR3 consists of 14 residues.

This chain uses TRBV10-1 with TRBJ2-5, with D tentatively TRBD1 (5 bases). The V and J ends lost 2 bases and 2 bases respectively, with 9 bases between them. This CDR3 has 14 amino acids. CDR1 and CDR2 from the germline V gene are WNHNN and SYGVQD (reference sequence). For the CDR3, the DNA is TGCGCCAGCAGTGAGATGGGGCGGCAAGAGACCCAGTACTTC. This encodes CASSEMGRQETQYF.

V is TRBV18 and J is TRBJ2-1, with 11 bases aligning to TRBD1. Germline V gene sequence: CDR1 KGHSH, CDR2 LQKENI. With 3 bases clipped from V and 2 bases from J, the junction kept 3 bases outside the gene matches. The CDR3 runs to 16 residues. Written as DNA, the CDR3 is TGTGCCAGCTCACCGACGGGACAGGGGGCCTACAATGAGCAGTTCTTC. It encodes CASSPTGQGAYNEQFF.

This clone was seen once. The chain couples TRBV6-2 or TRBV6-3 to TRBJ2-2; maybe TRBD1 (5 bases). The CDR3 length is 15 residues. CDR1 MNHEY and CDR2 SVGEGT come from the germline V gene. Trimming cost V 0 bases and J 7 bases, with 12 bases left between them. The CDR3 nucleotides read TGTGCCAGCAGTTACTCTTCGACAGTCATCGGGGAGCTGTTTTTT. Translated, it gives CASSYSSTVIGELFF.

The chain recombines TRBV18 with TRBJ1-4; TRBD1 matches 8 bases. This CDR3 is built from 18 residues. With 1 base clipped from V and 4 bases from J, the junction kept 11 bases outside the gene matches. Germline V gene sequence: CDR1 KGHSH, CDR2 LQKENI. The CDR3 loop reads CASSPQPWQGAGNEKLFF. The CDR3, as DNA: TGTGCCAGCTCACCACAGCCCTGGCAGGGGGCGGGTAATGAAAAACTGTTTTTT.

V is TRBV7-2 and J is TRBJ2-3; 9 nucleotides agree with TRBD2. This CDR3 comprises 12 residues. V lost 1 base to trimming and J lost 10 bases; unmatched junction nucleotides: 0. The germline gives CDR1 SGHTA, CDR2 FQGNSA. The CDR3 protein is CASSLGTSAQYF. In nucleotides, the CDR3 is TGTGCCAGCAGCTTAGGGACTAGCGCGCAGTATTTT.

The chain carries TRBV28 and TRBJ1-2; TRBD1 matches at 10 bases. Germline loops: CDR1 MDHEN, CDR2 SYDVKM. The CDR3 runs 14 residues. The ends lost 5 bases at V and 6 bases at J; junction bases unmatched: 6. Here the CDR3 reads CASSPGDRGDGYTF. The CDR3 DNA is TGTGCCAGCAGTCCTGGGGACAGGGGAGATGGCTACACCTTC.

The J gene is TRBJ1-3, the V gene TRBV28; no clear D gene. From germline, CDR1 is MDHEN and CDR2 SYDVKM. This CDR3 is 15 amino acids long. The V and J ends lost 5 bases and 3 bases respectively, with 14 bases between them. The CDR3 DNA is TGTGCCAGCAGTGCATTCCGAGGACTTGGAAACACCATATATTTT. It translates to CASSAFRGLGNTIYF.

This chain joins TRBV5-8 and TRBJ1-4; D gene ambiguous. The CDR3 contains 15 residues. Germline loops: CDR1 SGHTS, CDR2 YDEGEE. V was trimmed by 2 bases and J by 8 bases, leaving 16 bases between them. CDR3 sequence reads: CASSFASPGLEKLFF. The CDR3, as DNA: TGTGCCAGCAGCTTTGCGAGTCCCGGGTTGGAAAAACTGTTTTTT.

The V gene is TRBV5-5, the J gene TRBJ1-5; D uncertain. Looked up from germline, CDR1 is SGHKS and CDR2 is YYEKEE (reference sequence). The CDR3 runs 12 residues. The germline V and J ends were trimmed by 0 bases and 7 bases, with 5 bases remaining between them. CDR3 amino acids: CASSLGNQPQHF. CDR3 DNA sequence: TGTGCCAGCAGCTTGGGGAACCAGCCCCAGCATTTT.

This chain connects TRBV11-2 to TRBJ2-4, with D perhaps TRBD1 (5 bases). CDR1 and CDR2 (germline): SGHAT, FQNNGV. There are 15 residues in the CDR3. The V end was cut by 1 base, the J end by 6 bases, with 13 bases between. This CDR3 is CASSLGGATVNIQYF. CDR3 bases: TGTGCCAGCAGCTTAGGTGGGGCTACGGTAAACATTCAGTACTTC. The full variable domain, rest sourced from reference TRBV11-2 and TRBJ2-4, is EAGVAQSPRYKIIEKRQSVAFWCNPISGHATLYWYQQILGQGPKLLIQFQNNGVVDDSQLPKDRFSAERLKGVDSTLKIQPAKLEDSAVYLCASSLGGATVNIQYFGAGTRLSVL.